These T cell receptor beta chains were read from a single sample in a study of identical twins. TCRdb reanalysed the 5' RACE reads using MiXCR and keeps one entry per CDR3 protein. The repertoire holds 510,000 or so distinct CDR3 sequences, with roughly 15% as singletons. The same data also went into a second study, on yellow fever vaccine responses in identical twins.

The sequenced sample consisted of CD4+ T cells sorted from blood. The origin of the receptors is a young woman in good health. Both conserved end residues are part of each CDR3. Each record gives: clone size, D gene, J gene, V gene, CDR3 DNA, CDR3 protein. A D gene is named only where the DNA matches it firmly. Expanded clones are given a class, and other clones once, few, many or no size at all.

clone_size: NA
d_call: TRBD1
j_call: TRBJ1-1
v_call: TRBV28
cdr3_nt: TGTGCCAGCAGTTTAAGCCAGGGGGTCACTGAAGCTTTCTTT
cdr3_aa: CASSLSQGVTEAFF

clone_size: NA
d_call: TRBD2
j_call: TRBJ2-1
v_call: TRBV7-8
cdr3_nt: TGTGCCAGCAGCTTAGCCCGGACTAGCGGGAGGAATGAGCAGTTCTTC
cdr3_aa: CASSLARTSGRNEQFF

clone_size: NA
d_call: NA
j_call: TRBJ2-1
v_call: TRBV12-3/TRBV12-4
cdr3_nt: TGTGCCAGCGGCCCAGGCCGCAATGAGCAGTTCTTC
cdr3_aa: CASGPGRNEQFF

clone_size: many
d_call: NA
j_call: TRBJ1-2
v_call: TRBV10-2
cdr3_nt: TGCGCCAGCAGTGATCAGAGGACGGGCTATGGCTACACCTTC
cdr3_aa: CASSDQRTGYGYTF

clone_size: NA
d_call: TRBD2
j_call: TRBJ2-3
v_call: TRBV12-3/TRBV12-4
cdr3_nt: TGTGCCAGCAGTTCTATGCGGGGGGCCTTTACGCAGTATTTT
cdr3_aa: CASSSMRGAFTQYF

clone_size: NA
d_call: TRBD2
j_call: TRBJ2-1
v_call: TRBV2
cdr3_nt: TGTGCCAGCAGTCAGGGACTAGCGGGAGGGAACAATGAGCAGTTCTTC
cdr3_aa: CASSQGLAGGNNEQFF

clone_size: NA
d_call: NA
j_call: TRBJ1-3
v_call: TRBV3-1
cdr3_nt: TGTGCCAGCAGCCACCTGCAGGCCTCTGGAAACACCATATATTTT
cdr3_aa: CASSHLQASGNTIYF

clone_size: NA
d_call: NA
j_call: TRBJ2-7
v_call: TRBV20-1
cdr3_nt: TGCAGTGCTAGAGATCCGTGGGCCCTCGAGCAGTACTTC
cdr3_aa: CSARDPWALEQYF

clone_size: NA
d_call: NA
j_call: TRBJ1-5
v_call: TRBV6-5
cdr3_nt: TGTGCCAGCAGTTACTCGCTCAATATTAATCAGCCCCAGCATTTT
cdr3_aa: CASSYSLNINQPQHF

clone_size: NA
d_call: TRBD1
j_call: TRBJ2-4
v_call: TRBV5-1
cdr3_nt: TGCGCCAGCTCGAACAGGGGGGTGAACATTCAGTACTTC
cdr3_aa: CASSNRGVNIQYF

clone_size: few
d_call: NA
j_call: TRBJ2-5
v_call: TRBV20-1
cdr3_nt: TGCAGTGCTAGAGAGGGGGCCCAGACCCAGTACTTC
cdr3_aa: CSAREGAQTQYF

clone_size: few
d_call: TRBD1
j_call: TRBJ2-1
v_call: TRBV20-1
cdr3_nt: TGCAGTGCCACAGGGGGTTTCAATGAGCAGTTCTTC
cdr3_aa: CSATGGFNEQFF

clone_size: few
d_call: TRBD1
j_call: TRBJ2-1
v_call: TRBV10-1
cdr3_nt: TGCGCCAGCTCCCGAGACAGGGGGCTTAATGAGCAGTTCTTC
cdr3_aa: CASSRDRGLNEQFF

clone_size: few
d_call: NA
j_call: TRBJ1-5
v_call: TRBV7-8
cdr3_nt: TGTGCCAGCAGCTTAGAGGGCAGGGGAGTTAGCAATCAGCCCCAGCATTTT
cdr3_aa: CASSLEGRGVSNQPQHF

clone_size: few
d_call: TRBD2
j_call: TRBJ2-1
v_call: TRBV10-3
cdr3_nt: TGTGCCATCAGCCTAAGCGGGAGCGGGAATGAGCAGTTCTTC
cdr3_aa: CAISLSGSGNEQFF

clone_size: few
d_call: NA
j_call: TRBJ2-5
v_call: TRBV10-1
cdr3_nt: TGCGCCAGCAGCCCTGGACTGCCGGAGACCCAGTACTTC
cdr3_aa: CASSPGLPETQYF

clone_size: few
d_call: NA
j_call: TRBJ2-3
v_call: TRBV5-5
cdr3_nt: TGTGCCAGCAGCTTGCTCGGGGCCGCCTACACAGATACGCAGTATTTT
cdr3_aa: CASSLLGAAYTDTQYF

clone_size: NA
d_call: NA
j_call: TRBJ1-2
v_call: TRBV12-3/TRBV12-4
cdr3_nt: TGTGCCAGCAGTTTAATGAGCGGAAACTATGGCTACACCTTC
cdr3_aa: CASSLMSGNYGYTF

clone_size: few
d_call: NA
j_call: TRBJ1-1
v_call: TRBV10-2
cdr3_nt: TGCGCCAGCAGTGATAACCTCCGCGGAGCTTTCTTT
cdr3_aa: CASSDNLRGAFF

clone_size: few
d_call: NA
j_call: TRBJ2-2
v_call: TRBV5-5
cdr3_nt: TGTGCCAGCAGCTTGGTGGTGGGTAACACCGGGGAGCTGTTTTTT
cdr3_aa: CASSLVVGNTGELFF

clone_size: NA
d_call: NA
j_call: TRBJ2-3
v_call: TRBV5-1
cdr3_nt: TGCGCCAGCAGCCTCCAAGATACGCAGTATTTT
cdr3_aa: CASSLQDTQYF

clone_size: few
d_call: NA
j_call: TRBJ2-3
v_call: TRBV12-3/TRBV12-4
cdr3_nt: TGTGCCAGCAGACCCCGGGAGGATACGCAGTATTTT
cdr3_aa: CASRPREDTQYF

clone_size: many
d_call: NA
j_call: TRBJ1-5
v_call: TRBV29-1
cdr3_nt: TGCAGCGTTTCCATGGGGACGGGCAATCAGCCCCAGCATTTT
cdr3_aa: CSVSMGTGNQPQHF

clone_size: NA
d_call: NA
j_call: TRBJ2-2
v_call: TRBV3-1
cdr3_nt: TGTGCCAGCAGCCCCGAGAACAGGGCACCCGGGGAGCTGTTTTTT
cdr3_aa: CASSPENRAPGELFF

clone_size: few
d_call: TRBD1
j_call: TRBJ1-1
v_call: TRBV7-9
cdr3_nt: TGTGCCAGCAGCTTAGACTGGGACAGGGACGCTTTCTTT
cdr3_aa: CASSLDWDRDAFF

clone_size: NA
d_call: NA
j_call: TRBJ2-2
v_call: TRBV29-1
cdr3_nt: TGCAGCGTTGGAGGACGCACGAACACCGGGGAGCTGTTTTTT
cdr3_aa: CSVGGRTNTGELFF

clone_size: few
d_call: NA
j_call: TRBJ2-1
v_call: TRBV20-1
cdr3_nt: TGCAGTGCTAGAACCGTCAATGAGCAGTTCTTC
cdr3_aa: CSARTVNEQFF